This is a list of T cell receptor beta chains from one sample in a study of CD8+ T cells in alopecia areata. TCRdb's copy holds only in-frame clones and misses some; the assay was immunoSEQ multiplex PCR. The sample yields roughly 99,000 clones, roughly 84% seen once. The starting material was CD8+ T cells sorted from blood, obtained at week 24, from a patient treated with tofacitinib. These receptors were taken from a human donor with alopecia areata. CDR3s include the opening cysteine and the closing phenylalanine or tryptophan. Fields, in order: V gene, clone size, J gene, D gene, CDR3 length, CDR3 DNA, CDR3 protein. A D gene is named only where the DNA matches it firmly. A clone size is listed for some rows: how often the clone was seen (once, few, many), or a class if it is expanded.

TRBV29-1	.	TRBJ2-1	.	13	TGCAGCGTTGGCGGGGTGACCTACAATGAGCAGTTCTTC	CSVGGVTYNEQFF
TRBV29-1	.	TRBJ2-7	.	11	TGCAGCGTTGTTGCCATCTACGAGCAGTACTTC	CSVVAIYEQYF
TRBV7-2	few	TRBJ2-7	.	15	TGTGCCAGCAGCCTCGGCCTAGGGAGCTCCTACGAGCAGTACTTC	CASSLGLGSSYEQYF
TRBV6-6	.	TRBJ2-1	TRBD1	15	TGTGCCAGCAGTCCCGGGACAGAGTTCTACAATGAGCAGTTCTTC	CASSPGTEFYNEQFF
TRBV12-5	once	TRBJ2-7	TRBD1	16	TGTGCTAGTGGTTTGGTAGTCGGGACAGGGGGCGACGAGCAGTACTTC	CASGLVVGTGGDEQYF
TRBV15	.	TRBJ2-5	.	11	TGTGCCACCAGTCTGAAAGAGACCCAGTACTTC	CATSLKETQYF
TRBV11-2	once	TRBJ2-5	.	14	TGTGCCAGCAGCTGGGGTCCGTACCAAGAGACCCAGTACTTC	CASSWGPYQETQYF
TRBV4-3	once	TRBJ1-2	.	14	TGCGCCAGCAGCCCGTGGACAAAGGGTTATGGCTACACCTTC	CASSPWTKGYGYTF
TRBV27	.	TRBJ2-6	.	15	TGTGCCAGCGGCTCATTGGCGCTTGGGGCCAACGTCCTGACTTTC	CASGSLALGANVLTF
TRBV10-3	.	TRBJ2-7	.	13	TGTGCCATCAGTGATGGGGTCTCCTACGAGCAGTACTTC	CAISDGVSYEQYF
TRBV29-1	.	TRBJ2-3	.	11	TGCAGCGTTGAAGAGGTAGATACGCAGTATTTT	CSVEEVDTQYF
TRBV4-1	few	TRBJ2-4	TRBD1	16	TGCGCCAGCAGCTTTACGACAGGGATAGCCAAAAACATTCAGTACTTC	CASSFTTGIAKNIQYF
TRBV7-2	.	TRBJ1-1	TRBD1	15	TGTGCCAGCAGCCCTCCTCGGACAGGGTGGGCTGAAGCTTTCTTT	CASSPPRTGWAEAFF
TRBV29-1	once	TRBJ1-1	.	13	TGCAGCGTTGTGGGGGGGGCGAACACTGAAGCTTTCTTT	CSVVGGANTEAFF
TRBV2	.	TRBJ2-7	.	14	TGTGCCAGCAGTGAGAAAGGGATATCCTACGAGCAGTACTTC	CASSEKGISYEQYF
TRBV7-9	few	TRBJ2-7	.	15	TGTGCCAGCAGCTCGTCTGGGGGGACCGGCTACGAGCAGTACTTC	CASSSSGGTGYEQYF
TRBV27	.	TRBJ1-1	.	14	TGTGCCAGCAGTTTATTAGGCGGGGGTAGTGAAGCTTTCTTT	CASSLLGGGSEAFF
TRBV5-6	.	TRBJ2-3	TRBD2	17	TGTGCCAGCAGCCCTGTGGGACCTAGCGGACGCACAGATACGCAGTATTTT	CASSPVGPSGRTDTQYF
TRBV6-6	.	TRBJ2-7	.	12	TGTGCCAGCAGTAACGATAGTCAAGAGCAGTACTTC	CASSNDSQEQYF
TRBV19	.	TRBJ2-4	TRBD1	14	TGTGCCAGTAGTAGGACAGGGGACAAAAACATTCAGTACTTC	CASSRTGDKNIQYF
TRBV29-1	.	TRBJ2-1	.	14	TGCAGCGTCGATACAGGGGACTCAAACAATGAGCAGTTCTTC	CSVDTGDSNNEQFF
TRBV7-2	.	TRBJ2-3	TRBD2	16	TGTGCCAGCAGCTTAGTTGGGGACTATCCTCCAGATACGCAGTATTTT	CASSLVGDYPPDTQYF
TRBV7-2	.	TRBJ2-7	TRBD1	16	TGTGCCAGCAGCCAAGGGCGGGACAGGGGGCCCTACGAGCAGTACTTC	CASSQGRDRGPYEQYF
TRBV29-1	.	TRBJ2-1	.	15	TGCAGCGCGCGCCAGTGGCTAAGCTCCTACAATGAGCAGTTCTTC	CSARQWLSSYNEQFF
TRBV13	.	TRBJ2-1	.	14	TGTGCCAGCAGCTTAGGACAGAGAGCAAATGAGCAGTTCTTC	CASSLGQRANEQFF
TRBV25-1	.	TRBJ2-7	TRBD1	13	TGTGCCGGGGAAGGGACAGGGACCTACGAGCAGTACTTC	CAGEGTGTYEQYF
TRBV7-9	.	TRBJ2-3	TRBD2	16	TGTGCCAGCAGCCAGCAGGTAGCGGGGGTCACAGATACGCAGTATTTT	CASSQQVAGVTDTQYF
TRBV6-6	.	TRBJ2-1	.	13	TGTGCCAGCGGGTCTTCGTCCTACAATGAGCAGTTCTTC	CASGSSSYNEQFF
TRBV5-1	.	TRBJ1-6	.	15	TGCGCCAGCAGCCCCAGGGAGTCCTATAATTCACCCCTCCACTTT	CASSPRESYNSPLHF
TRBV27	.	TRBJ2-1	.	14	TGTGCCAGCAGTTTCTACAGGGGGGGCAATGAGCAGTTCTTC	CASSFYRGGNEQFF
TRBV29-1	.	TRBJ2-1	TRBD2	18	TGCAGCGTTGCCGGAACTAGCGGGGGGGCCATCTCCTACAATGAGCAGTTCTTC	CSVAGTSGGAISYNEQFF
TRBV7-9	.	TRBJ2-7	TRBD2	16	TGTGCCAGCAGCTTAGGGCGTGCGGGGGGCTCCTACGAGCAGTACTTC	CASSLGRAGGSYEQYF
TRBV7-9	once	TRBJ1-1	TRBD1	14	TGTGCCAGCAGCCCCAGGGACAGGGGTCGCGAAGCTTTCTTT	CASSPRDRGREAFF
TRBV19	.	TRBJ2-3	.	16	TGTGCCAGTAGTCTTGGACTGGACACTAGCACAGATACGCAGTATTTT	CASSLGLDTSTDTQYF
TRBV14	.	TRBJ2-5	TRBD1	17	TGTGCCAGCAGCCAAGTTCCCCGGGACAGTTACCAAGAGACCCAGTACTTC	CASSQVPRDSYQETQYF
TRBV6-1	.	TRBJ2-5	TRBD1	14	TGTGCCAGCAACGACAGGGGAGGAGGAGAGACCCAGTACTTC	CASNDRGGGETQYF
TRBV7-9	few	TRBJ1-2	TRBD1	16	TGTGCCAGCAGCTCGCCCAACAGGGGGTGGAGATATGGCTACACCTTC	CASSSPNRGWRYGYTF
TRBV4-1	.	TRBJ2-7	.	14	TGCGCCAGCAGCCCTGGACAGAGCGGGTACGAGCAGTACTTC	CASSPGQSGYEQYF
TRBV9	.	TRBJ2-5	TRBD2	17	TGTGCCAGCAGCGTAGTAGGACTAGCGGGGGTGAGGGAGACCCAGTACTTC	CASSVVGLAGVRETQYF
TRBV4-1	.	TRBJ2-3	.	12	TGCGCCAGCAGCCAGAGCTGGGATACGCAGTATTTT	CASSQSWDTQYF
TRBV7-9	.	TRBJ2-7	.	19	TGTGCCAGCAGCTTAGATACCTCCTCCACAGGGCCCCTCTTCGGCGAGCAGTACTTC	CASSLDTSSTGPLFGEQYF
TRBV7-6	.	TRBJ2-6	TRBD1	15	TGTGCCAGCAGCGACAGGGTGGATGGGGCCAACGTCCTGACTTTC	CASSDRVDGANVLTF
TRBV5-4	.	TRBJ1-2	.	13	TGTGCCAGCAGCTTCCCCGGGCAGCGGGGCTACACCTTC	CASSFPGQRGYTF
TRBV27	.	TRBJ2-1	TRBD1	17	TGTGCCAGCAGTCCTGCTCTAACCGGGACAGGTTCCAATGAGCAGTTCTTC	CASSPALTGTGSNEQFF
TRBV27	.	TRBJ2-7	.	15	TGTGCCAGCAGTTTTCAGGGACGAGCCCCCTACGAGCAGTACTTC	CASSFQGRAPYEQYF
TRBV4-1	.	TRBJ2-3	.	14	TGCGCCAGCAGCCCCGCGGACTACACAGATACGCAGTATTTT	CASSPADYTDTQYF
TRBV30	.	TRBJ2-7	.	13	TGTGCCTGGAGTGTAGGAGTGGGGGACGAGCAGTACTTC	CAWSVGVGDEQYF
TRBV6-5	.	TRBJ2-2	.	13	TGTGCCAGCAGTTACTCGGGACCCGGGGAGCTGTTTTTT	CASSYSGPGELFF
TRBV11-1	.	TRBJ2-1	.	12	TGTGCCAGCAGCTTAGCTGATAATGAGCAGTTCTTC	CASSLADNEQFF
TRBV5-6	.	TRBJ2-2	TRBD2	16	TGTGCCAGCAGCTTCGGACTAGCGACGGGCACCGGGGAGCTGTTTTTT	CASSFGLATGTGELFF
TRBV19	.	TRBJ2-7	TRBD1	15	TGTGCCAGTAGTCCCGGACAGGGAAGCTCCTACGAGCAGTACTTC	CASSPGQGSSYEQYF
TRBV5-1	.	TRBJ2-7	.	15	TGCGCCAGCAGCTTTGATTATTCAACACCCAACGAGCAGTACTTC	CASSFDYSTPNEQYF
TRBV6-1	.	TRBJ2-3	TRBD1	17	TGTGCCAGCAGTGAACCCCCAGCAGGGGGTTACACAGATACGCAGTATTTT	CASSEPPAGGYTDTQYF